This TCR beta chain was recovered during a study of blood T cells in healthy people across ages. Germline CDR1 SEHNR, CDR2 FQNEAQ (reference sequence). V was shortened by 1 base and J by 5 bases, with 11 bases between the two germline ends. The CDR3 covers 14 residues. Sample-barcoded 5' priming and a J-beta primer mix drove a second PCR of roughly 7 to 11 cycles. TCRdb passed the 5' RACE reads through MiXCR, listing each CDR3 protein once. Found here are roughly 1,800,000 distinct CDR3 sequences, 49% of them singletons; the top ten hold about 2.1%. The sequencing input was blood. The genes are TRBV7-9 and TRBJ1-1, with unresolved D. The TCR originated in a woman aged 40 to 50 in good health. CDR3 in DNA: TGTGCCAGCAGCTTAGGCGAACTGAGAACTGAAGCTTTCTTT. Translation gives CASSLGELRTEAFF. Full variable domain (outside the CDR3, taken from reference TRBV7-9 and TRBJ1-1): DTGVSQNPRHKITKRGQNVTFRCDPISEHNRLYWYRQTLGQGPEFLTYFQNEAQLEKSRLLSDRFSAERPKGSFSTLEIQRTEQGDSAMYLCASSLGELRTEAFFGQGTRLTVV.